Each of the 17 T cell receptor beta chains below was sequenced from the same sample in a study of blood T cell repertoires in COVID-19. Generated by immunoSEQ multiplex PCR, the TCRdb table keeps only in-frame clones and is missing some. The sample contains roughly 190,000 clones, roughly 76% of which appear only once. The sample comprised peripheral blood. These receptors all stem from a middle-aged woman with COVID-19, enrolled during active disease.

The CDR3 DNA reads as TGCAGTGCTAGTCTAAGACTAGCGGGGGGGCATGAGCAGTTCTTC. It specifies CSASLRLAGGHEQFF. The chain has TRBV20-1 and TRBJ2-1, with 14 bases matching TRBD2. V gave up 3 bases and J gave up 8 bases; unmatched junction bases: 6. CDR1 is DFQATT, CDR2 SNEGSKA, per germline (reference sequence). The CDR3 is made up of 15 amino acids.

V gene TRBV7-9 combines with J gene TRBJ2-3; D is perhaps TRBD2 (6 bases). Germline loops: CDR1 SEHNR, CDR2 FQNEAQ (reference sequence). Trimming left V 10 bases short and J 4 bases short, with 6 bases between. CDR3 size: 10 residues. Here the CDR3 reads CATGADTQYF. CDR3 sequence (DNA): TGTGCCACGGGGGCAGATACGCAGTATTTT.

The rearrangement uses TRBV18 and TRBJ2-4, with 8 bases lining up with TRBD1. The CDR3 is 15 amino acids. Trimming took 2 bases from V and 2 from J; bases not matched to a gene: 2. The germline V gene has CDR1 KGHSH and CDR2 LQKENI. The chain's CDR3 is CASSPGQGTKNIQYF. CDR3 DNA: TGTGCCAGCTCACCAGGACAGGGAACCAAAAACATTCAGTACTTC.

This clone was picked up a small number of times. The chain combines TRBV30 with TRBJ1-2; 7 positions agree with TRBD1. V lost 1 base and J lost 3; bases outside the gene matches: 5. Germline lookup yields CDR1 GTSNPN and CDR2 SVGIG (reference sequence). The CDR3 extends over 14 amino acids. The CDR3 reads CAWSGQGRDYGYTF. DNA for the CDR3: TGTGCCTGGAGTGGACAGGGAAGAGACTATGGCTACACCTTC.

The chain combines TRBV5-4 with TRBJ1-1; D remains unclear. This CDR3 region has 14 residues. The ends were cut back, 0 bases at V and 1 base at J, with 7 bases in the middle. CDR1 is SGHNT, CDR2 YYREEE, per germline (reference sequence). This chain's CDR3 is CASSLESRNTEAFF. CDR3 nucleotides: TGTGCCAGCAGCTTGGAATCCAGGAACACTGAAGCTTTCTTT.

The chain is built from TRBV9 and TRBJ2-5, with 9 bases matching TRBD1. This CDR3 is built from 20 residues. CDR1 and CDR2 from the germline V gene are SGDLS and YYNGEE. V trimming: 6 bases; J trimming: 5 bases; junction bases outside the gene matches: 26. Here the CDR3 DNA reads TGTGCCAGCATTCTTTCCGCCGGGACAGGGAGAAGTTCTAGTGGGGAGACCCAGTACTTC. This codes for CASILSAGTGRSSSGETQYF.

V usage is TRBV6-5 and J usage is TRBJ2-5; TRBD1 matches at 8 bases. Germline loops: CDR1 MNHEY, CDR2 SVGAGI. There are 13 residues in the CDR3. V lost 7 bases, J lost 2 bases, and 3 bases stayed unmatched. The CDR3 region has the DNA TGTGCCAGCATCAGGACAGGGCAAGAGACCCAGTACTTC. Protein sequence: CASIRTGQETQYF.

This clone was seen at least ten times. The chain couples TRBV11-2 to TRBJ2-1; D not certain. The germline CDR1 and CDR2 sequences are SGHAT and FQNNGV. Trimming removed 8 bases at V and 15 bases at J, with 14 bases between. The CDR3 spans 10 residues. The CDR3 region is CASAITSLFF. The DNA for the CDR3 is TGTGCCAGCGCTATAACGAGTCTGTTCTTC.

V usage is TRBV28 and J usage is TRBJ2-4; TRBD1 matches at 9 bases. The CDR3 contains 16 residues. V lost 6 bases, J lost 3 bases, and 9 bases stayed unmatched. CDR1 and CDR2 (germline): MDHEN, SYDVKM. The CDR3 coding sequence is TGTGCCAGCAGCCAGGGACAGGGTATGGGCAAAAACATTCAGTACTTC. It codes for CASSQGQGMGKNIQYF.

The chain is built from TRBV20-1 and TRBJ2-7; no clear D gene. Germline V gene data show CDR1 as DFQATT and CDR2 as SNEGSKA (reference sequence). The CDR3 runs to 11 residues. Deletions cut 6 bases from V and 3 bases from J, with 9 bases between. CDR3 region: CSAGADYEQYF. CDR3 sequence (DNA): TGCAGTGCGGGCGCAGACTACGAGCAGTACTTC.

The rearrangement joins TRBV30 to TRBJ1-5, with 7 bases fitting TRBD1. V was pared by 2 bases and J by 5 bases, with 9 bases of the junction left unmatched. Looked up from germline, CDR1 is GTSNPN and CDR2 is SVGIG (reference sequence). The CDR3 length is 15 residues. DNA of the CDR3: TGTGCCTGGAGTAGAGAAGACAGGGCGCATCAGCCCCAGCATTTT. It codes for CAWSREDRAHQPQHF.

The count of this clone is one. The rearrangement joins TRBV6-5 to TRBJ2-7; 9 bases are shared with TRBD1. Losses at the gene ends were 7 bases for V and 3 bases for J; bases not matched to a gene: 7. This CDR3 spans 14 amino acids. Germline CDR1 reads MNHEY; CDR2 reads SVGAGI. DNA of the CDR3: TGTGCCAGCAATTCCGGGGACAGGGTCTACGAGCAGTACTTC. It encodes CASNSGDRVYEQYF.

There are a few counts of this clone. The rearrangement links TRBV5-1 to TRBJ2-2; 8 bases are shared with TRBD2. Germline CDR1 SGHRS, CDR2 YFSETQ. The trim removed 5 bases at V and 2 bases at J, leaving 20 bases unmatched. The CDR3 has 20 amino acids. The CDR3 nucleotides are TGCGCCAGCAGACAAAGCATCCGCGGCATACTAGCGGACAACACCGGGGAGCTGTTTTTT. Translated, it gives CASRQSIRGILADNTGELFF.

The chain carries TRBV6-5 and TRBJ1-4; D is ambiguous. V dropped 6 bases and J dropped 0 bases, with 11 bases sitting between them. The CDR3 extends over 15 amino acids. Germline values: CDR1 MNHEY, CDR2 SVGAGI. This chain's CDR3 is CASSLLFATNEKLFF. CDR3 DNA sequence: TGTGCCAGCAGCCTCTTGTTCGCAACTAATGAAAAACTGTTTTTT.

The genes are TRBV6-1 and TRBJ2-7; 9 nucleotides match TRBD1. Looked up from germline, CDR1 is MNHNS and CDR2 is SASEGT. The CDR3 consists of 15 residues. Trimming at V came to 3 bases and at J to 5 bases, leaving 8 bases not matched to a gene. The CDR3 nucleotides are TGTGCCAGCAGTGAGCCCGGGACAGGGACGGACGAGCAGTACTTC. Protein product: CASSEPGTGTDEQYF.

The rearrangement uses TRBV10-3 and TRBJ2-1, with TRBD1 matching over 8 bases. V dropped 3 bases and J dropped 0; count of bases not matched to a gene: 4. CDR3 size: 16 residues. Germline V CDR1 and CDR2: ENHRY, SYGVKD. The CDR3 here is CAISDWDRSSYNEQFF. For the CDR3, the DNA is TGTGCCATCAGTGATTGGGACAGGAGCTCCTACAATGAGCAGTTCTTC.

The chain employs TRBV19 and TRBJ2-7; a weak D match, TRBD2 (6 bases). With 3 bases removed from V and 4 bases from J, the gap between germline ends came to 10 bases. The CDR3 covers 13 residues. CDR1 is LNHDA, CDR2 SQIVND, per germline (reference sequence). The CDR3 loop reads CASSMGGVYEQYF. The CDR3 region has the DNA TGTGCCAGTAGTATGGGGGGAGTTTACGAGCAGTACTTC.